Listed here is a single T cell receptor beta chain. The record originates from a study of blood T cell repertoires in COVID-19. About the research overall: Samples came from the United States, Italy and Spain, spanning acute and convalescent COVID-19. PBMCs, B-cell-depleted T cells, or T cells provided the cDNA or gDNA that made up the material.

Sequencing used immunoSEQ multiplex PCR; TCRdb keeps in-frame clones, though not all of them. The repertoire holds some 130,000 clones, with 80% to 90% as singletons. The length of the CDR3 is 12 residues. The germline V gene has CDR1 SGHDT and CDR2 YYEEEE. Losses at the gene ends were 4 bases for V and 8 bases for J; bases not matched to a gene: 4. The chain joins TRBV5-6 to TRBJ1-2; 8 nucleotides agree with TRBD1. Sequenced sample: peripheral blood. The clonotype comes from a man in his fifties or sixties with active COVID-19. CDR3 amino acids: CASSRTGNGYTF. DNA of the CDR3: TGTGCCAGCAGCCGGACAGGGAACGGCTACACCTTC. Using reference TRBV5-6 and TRBJ1-2 for the parts outside the CDR3, the full variable domain is DAGVTQSPTHLIKTRGQQVTLRCSPKSGHDTVSWYQQALGQGPQFIFQYYEEEERQRGNFPDRFSGHQFPNYSSELNVNALLLGDSALYLCASSRTGNGYTFGSGTRLTVV.